The entry below gives a single T cell receptor beta chain sequence along with its context. These data come from a study of shared clonotypes between healthy human individuals. The CDR3 is 14 amino acids. V gave up 0 bases and J gave up 3 bases, with 9 bases separating them. In germline, CDR1 is LGHNA, CDR2 YNFKEQ. Healthy HIV-negative adults with no recent acute infections or vaccinations were recruited as donors. A deep-level run was used for the assay. Some clones are missing from TCRdb's copy, which holds only in-frame ones; the method was immunoSEQ multiplex PCR. Here the sample spans about 660,000 clones, roughly 70% being singletons.

Sample: memory CD4+ T cells sorted from blood. Subset defined: CD45RA-negative fraction. This sequence joins TRBV4-2 and TRBJ2-7; TRBD2 might be the D (6 bases). This sequence originates from a woman aged 25-40 years in good health. CDR3 sequence: CASSQDGGFYEQYF. The CDR3 DNA sequence: TGTGCCAGCAGCCAAGATGGAGGGTTCTACGAGCAGTACTTC.